This T cell receptor (beta chain) was obtained from a study of T cell changes during pregnancy in multiple sclerosis. The count of this clone is one. The CDR3 runs to 14 residues. Unmatched junction bases numbered 6, after V lost 5 bases and J lost 3 bases. Germline V gene data show CDR1 as SGHVS and CDR2 as FQNEAQ. TCRdb's table, derived via immunoSEQ multiplex PCR, lists solely in-frame clones and lacks some. The sample includes roughly 93,000 clones, under 95% seen only once; the top ten take around 2%. The clonotype was recovered from a female donor in good health, enrolled as a control in a pregnancy study. This chain uses TRBV7-8 with TRBJ2-7; 8 nucleotides agree with TRBD1. The input for sequencing was peripheral blood, taken in the first trimester of pregnancy. The CDR3 bases are TGTGCCAGCAGCACCGGGACAGGTTTCTACGAGCAGTACTTC. Translated: CASSTGTGFYEQYF.